This TCR beta chain emerged from a study of CD8+ T cells in alopecia areata. This clone was counted only a few times. The antigen remains undetermined. At one boundary the junction diverges from the germline segment, which might be a read error. Once RNA had been extracted, it was reverse transcribed into cDNA to act as the sequencing template. TCRdb's copy holds only in-frame clones and misses some; the assay was immunoSEQ multiplex PCR. This table has around 100,000 clones, around 50% appearing once. Sorting from PBMCs produced CD4+ and CD8+ T cells. Whole-study findings and limits: Researchers report lesional scalp, most notably alopecia totalis/universalis, outstripped normal scalp in clonality. TCRs were shared less clearly across patients than in mice, possibly for HLA-related reasons.

The sequence was obtained from a human donor in good health. The specimen sequenced was CD4+ T cells sorted from blood.

The CDR3 loop reads CASSEGRAGEKLFF. The CDR3 DNA is TGTGCCAGCAGTGAGGGCAGGGCGGGTGAAAAACTGTTTTTT. The rearrangement uses TRBV10-3 and TRBJ1-4; TRBD1 might be the D (5 bases). Germline CDR1 ENHRY, CDR2 SYGVKD. The CDR3 contains 14 residues.